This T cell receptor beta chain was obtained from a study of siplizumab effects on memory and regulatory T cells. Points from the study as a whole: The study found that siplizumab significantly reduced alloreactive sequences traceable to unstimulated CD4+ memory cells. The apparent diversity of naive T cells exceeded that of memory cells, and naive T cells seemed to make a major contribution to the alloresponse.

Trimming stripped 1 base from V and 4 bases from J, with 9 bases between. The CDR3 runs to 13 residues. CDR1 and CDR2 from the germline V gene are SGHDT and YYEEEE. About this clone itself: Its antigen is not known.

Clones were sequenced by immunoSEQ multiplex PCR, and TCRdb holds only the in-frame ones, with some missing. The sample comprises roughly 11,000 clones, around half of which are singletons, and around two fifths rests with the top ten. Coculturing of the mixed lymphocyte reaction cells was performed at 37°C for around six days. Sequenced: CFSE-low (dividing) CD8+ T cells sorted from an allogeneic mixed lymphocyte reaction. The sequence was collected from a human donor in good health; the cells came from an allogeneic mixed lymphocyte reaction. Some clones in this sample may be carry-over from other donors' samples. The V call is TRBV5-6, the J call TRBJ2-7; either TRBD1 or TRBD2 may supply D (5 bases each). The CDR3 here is CASSLMGEYEQYF. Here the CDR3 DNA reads TGTGCCAGCAGCTTGATGGGGGAGTACGAGCAGTACTTC.